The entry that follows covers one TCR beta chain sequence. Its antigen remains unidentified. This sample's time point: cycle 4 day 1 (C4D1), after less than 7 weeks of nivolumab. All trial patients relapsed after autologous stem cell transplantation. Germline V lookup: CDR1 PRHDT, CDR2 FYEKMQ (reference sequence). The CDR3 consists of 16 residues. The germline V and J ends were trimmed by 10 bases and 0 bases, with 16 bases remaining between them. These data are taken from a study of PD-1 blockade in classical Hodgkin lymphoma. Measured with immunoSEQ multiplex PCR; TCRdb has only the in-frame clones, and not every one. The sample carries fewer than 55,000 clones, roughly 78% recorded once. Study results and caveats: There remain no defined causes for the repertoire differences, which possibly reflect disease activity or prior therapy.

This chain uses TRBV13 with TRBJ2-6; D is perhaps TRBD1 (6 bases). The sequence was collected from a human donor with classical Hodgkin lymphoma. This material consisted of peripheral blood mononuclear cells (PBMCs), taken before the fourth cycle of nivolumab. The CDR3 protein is CATIGGTYSGANVLTF. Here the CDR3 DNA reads TGTGCCACGATAGGGGGAACCTACTCTGGGGCCAACGTCCTGACTTTC.